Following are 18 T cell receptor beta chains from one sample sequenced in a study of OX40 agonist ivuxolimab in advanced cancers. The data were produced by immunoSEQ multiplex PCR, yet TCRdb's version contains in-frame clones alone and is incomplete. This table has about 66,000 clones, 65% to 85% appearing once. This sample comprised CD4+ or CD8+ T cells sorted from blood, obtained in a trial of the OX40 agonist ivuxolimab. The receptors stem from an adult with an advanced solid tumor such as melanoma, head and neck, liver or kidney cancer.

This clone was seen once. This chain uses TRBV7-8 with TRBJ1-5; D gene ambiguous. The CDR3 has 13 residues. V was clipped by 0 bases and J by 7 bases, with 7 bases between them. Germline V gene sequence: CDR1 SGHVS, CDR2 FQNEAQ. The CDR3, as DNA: TGTGCCAGCAGCTTAGCATTAGTCCAGCCCCAGCATTTT. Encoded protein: CASSLALVQPQHF.

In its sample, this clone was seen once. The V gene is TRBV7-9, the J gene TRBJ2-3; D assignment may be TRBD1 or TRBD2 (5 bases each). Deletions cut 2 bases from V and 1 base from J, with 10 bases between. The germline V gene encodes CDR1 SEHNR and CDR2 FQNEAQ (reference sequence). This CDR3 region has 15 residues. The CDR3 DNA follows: TGTGCCAGCAGCTTATCGGGGCAAGGCACAGATACGCAGTATTTT. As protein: CASSLSGQGTDTQYF. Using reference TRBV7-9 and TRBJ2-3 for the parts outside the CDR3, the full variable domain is DTGVSQNPRHKITKRGQNVTFRCDPISEHNRLYWYRQTLGQGPEFLTYFQNEAQLEKSRLLSDRFSAERPKGSFSTLEIQRTEQGDSAMYLCASSLSGQGTDTQYFGPGTRLTVL.

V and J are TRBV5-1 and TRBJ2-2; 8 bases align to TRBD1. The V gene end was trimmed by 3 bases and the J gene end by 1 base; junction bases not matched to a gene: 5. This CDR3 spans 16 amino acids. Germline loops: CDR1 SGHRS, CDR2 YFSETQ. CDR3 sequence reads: CASSSSGTGNTGELFF. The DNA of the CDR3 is TGCGCCAGCAGCTCATCCGGGACAGGGAACACCGGGGAGCTGTTTTTT.

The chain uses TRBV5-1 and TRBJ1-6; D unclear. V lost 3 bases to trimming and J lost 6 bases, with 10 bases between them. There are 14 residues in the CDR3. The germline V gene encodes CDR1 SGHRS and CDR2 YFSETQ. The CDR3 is CASSSFETNSPLHF. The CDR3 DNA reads TGCGCCAGCAGCTCGTTCGAGACTAATTCACCCCTCCACTTT.

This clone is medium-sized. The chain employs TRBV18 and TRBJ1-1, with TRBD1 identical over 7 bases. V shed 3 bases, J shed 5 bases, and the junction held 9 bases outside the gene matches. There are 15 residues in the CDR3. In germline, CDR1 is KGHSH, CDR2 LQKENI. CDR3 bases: TGTGCCAGCTCACCGCGTTCCTCACAGGGGACTGAAGCTTTCTTT. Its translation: CASSPRSSQGTEAFF. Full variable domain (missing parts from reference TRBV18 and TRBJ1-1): NAGVMQNPRHLVRRRGQEARLRCSPMKGHSHVYWYRQLPEEGLKFMVYLQKENIIDESGMPKERFSAEFPKEGPSILRIQQVVRGDSAAYFCASSPRSSQGTEAFFGQGTRLTVV.

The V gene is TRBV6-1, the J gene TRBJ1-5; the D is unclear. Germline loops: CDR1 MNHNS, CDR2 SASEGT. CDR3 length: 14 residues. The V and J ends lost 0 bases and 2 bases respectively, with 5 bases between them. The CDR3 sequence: CASSEASGNQPQHF. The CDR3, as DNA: TGTGCCAGCAGTGAAGCCTCGGGCAATCAGCCCCAGCATTTT.

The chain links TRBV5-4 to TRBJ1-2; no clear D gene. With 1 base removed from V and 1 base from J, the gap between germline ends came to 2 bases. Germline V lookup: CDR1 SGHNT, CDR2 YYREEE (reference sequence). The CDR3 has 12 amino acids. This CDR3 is CASSLSNYGYTF. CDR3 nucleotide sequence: TGTGCCAGCAGCTTGAGTAACTATGGCTACACCTTC.

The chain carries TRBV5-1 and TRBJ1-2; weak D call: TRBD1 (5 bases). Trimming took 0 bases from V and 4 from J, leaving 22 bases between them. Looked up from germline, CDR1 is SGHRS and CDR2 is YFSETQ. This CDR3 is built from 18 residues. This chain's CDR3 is CASSLEVGESGVRYGYTF. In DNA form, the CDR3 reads TGCGCCAGCAGCTTGGAAGTAGGAGAGTCGGGGGTCCGCTATGGCTACACCTTC.

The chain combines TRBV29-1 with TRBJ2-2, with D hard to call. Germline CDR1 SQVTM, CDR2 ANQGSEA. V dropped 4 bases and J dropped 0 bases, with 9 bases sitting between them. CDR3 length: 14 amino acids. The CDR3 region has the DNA TGCAGCGTTGTAGGAACTGCGAACACCGGGGAGCTGTTTTTT. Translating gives CSVVGTANTGELFF.

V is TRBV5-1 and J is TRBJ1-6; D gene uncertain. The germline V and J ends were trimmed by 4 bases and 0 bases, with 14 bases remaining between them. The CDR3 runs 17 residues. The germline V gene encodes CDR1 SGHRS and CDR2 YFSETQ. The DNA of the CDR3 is TGCGCCAGCAGCCCGGACGTTGGTCTCTCCTATAATTCACCCCTCCACTTT. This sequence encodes CASSPDVGLSYNSPLHF.

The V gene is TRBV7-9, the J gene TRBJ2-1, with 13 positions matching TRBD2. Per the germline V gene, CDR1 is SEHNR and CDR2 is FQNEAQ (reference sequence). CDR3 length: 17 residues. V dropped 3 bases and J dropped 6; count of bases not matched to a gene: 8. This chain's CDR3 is CASSLQQGLAGSNEQFF. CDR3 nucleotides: TGTGCCAGCAGCTTGCAGCAGGGACTAGCGGGGAGCAATGAGCAGTTCTTC.

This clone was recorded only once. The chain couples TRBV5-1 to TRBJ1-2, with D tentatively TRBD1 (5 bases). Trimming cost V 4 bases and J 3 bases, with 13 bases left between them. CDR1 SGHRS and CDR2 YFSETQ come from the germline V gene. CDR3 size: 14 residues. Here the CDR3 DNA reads TGCGCCAGCAGCCGGCAAGTGGGGGACTATGGCTACACCTTC. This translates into CASSRQVGDYGYTF.

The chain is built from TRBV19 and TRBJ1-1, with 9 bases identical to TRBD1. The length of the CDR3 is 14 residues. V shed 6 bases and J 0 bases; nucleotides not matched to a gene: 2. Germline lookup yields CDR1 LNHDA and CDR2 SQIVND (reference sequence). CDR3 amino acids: CASRDRGLNTEAFF. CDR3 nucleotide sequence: TGTGCCAGTAGGGACAGGGGCCTGAACACTGAAGCTTTCTTT.

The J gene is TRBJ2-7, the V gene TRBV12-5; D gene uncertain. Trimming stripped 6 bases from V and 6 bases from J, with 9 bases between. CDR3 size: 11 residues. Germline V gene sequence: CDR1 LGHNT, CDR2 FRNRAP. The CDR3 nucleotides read TGTGCTAGTGGCGTAAGAGCCGAGCAGTACTTC. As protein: CASGVRAEQYF. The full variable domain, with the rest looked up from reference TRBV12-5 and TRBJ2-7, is DARVTQTPRHKVTEMGQEVTMRCQPILGHNTVFWYRQTMMQGLELLAYFRNRAPLDDSGMPKDRFSAEMPDATLATLKIQPSEPRDSAVYFCASGVRAEQYFGPGTRLTVT.

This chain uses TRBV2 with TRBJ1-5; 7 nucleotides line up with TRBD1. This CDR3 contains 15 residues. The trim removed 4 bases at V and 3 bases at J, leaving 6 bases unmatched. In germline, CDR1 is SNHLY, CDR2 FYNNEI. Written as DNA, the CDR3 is TGTGCCAGCAGTGCACAGGGGATGTCCAATCAGCCCCAGCATTTT. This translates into CASSAQGMSNQPQHF.

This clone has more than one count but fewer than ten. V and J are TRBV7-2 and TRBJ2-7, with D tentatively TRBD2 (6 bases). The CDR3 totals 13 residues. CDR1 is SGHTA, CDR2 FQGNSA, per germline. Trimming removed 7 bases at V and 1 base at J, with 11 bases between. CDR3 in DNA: TGTGCCAGCACCCTAGCGAGATCCTACGAGCAGTACTTC. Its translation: CASTLARSYEQYF.

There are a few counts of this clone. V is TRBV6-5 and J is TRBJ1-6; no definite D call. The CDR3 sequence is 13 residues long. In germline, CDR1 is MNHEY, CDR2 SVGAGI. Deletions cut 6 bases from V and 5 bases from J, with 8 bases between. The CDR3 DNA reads TGTGCCAGCAGGGTCCTGGATAATTCACCCCTCCACTTT. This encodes CASRVLDNSPLHF.

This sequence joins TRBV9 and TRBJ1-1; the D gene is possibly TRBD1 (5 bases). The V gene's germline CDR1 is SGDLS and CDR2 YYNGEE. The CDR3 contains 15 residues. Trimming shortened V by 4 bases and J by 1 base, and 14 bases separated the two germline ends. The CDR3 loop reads CASSPAGGGNTEAFF. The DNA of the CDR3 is TGTGCCAGCAGCCCGGCTGGGGGGGGGAACACTGAAGCTTTCTTT. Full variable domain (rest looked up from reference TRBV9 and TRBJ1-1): DSGVTQTPKHLITATGQRVTLRCSPRSGDLSVYWYQQSLDQGLQFLIQYYNGEERAKGNILERFSAQQFPDLHSELNLSSLELGDSALYFCASSPAGGGNTEAFFGQGTRLTVV.